The 8 T cell receptor beta chains presented below share a single source sample, sequenced in a study of blood T cells in healthy people across ages. A second PCR, run for roughly 6 to 11 cycles, used a sample-barcoded 5' primer plus a J-beta primer mix. TCRdb re-called the 5' RACE reads through MiXCR, storing one row per CDR3 protein. The sample comprises about 680,000 distinct CDR3 sequences, around 49% of which are singletons, and roughly a third rests with the top ten. Sequenced input: blood. Receptors originate from a woman aged 60 to 75 in good health.

This clonotype was seen a handful of times. J is TRBJ1-2 and V is TRBV10-3, with TRBD1 matching 8 bases. After removal of 5 bases from V and 6 bases from J, the junction contained 14 bases not matched to a gene. Germline CDR1 reads ENHRY; CDR2 reads SYGVKD. The CDR3 length is 16 residues. CDR3 nucleotide sequence: TGTGCCATCAGTATAGGGACAGGAGAAGGTAATCATGGCTACACCTTC. Residues: CAISIGTGEGNHGYTF.

The V call is TRBV5-1, the J call TRBJ1-2, with D perhaps matching TRBD1 (5 bases). The CDR3 is 13 amino acids. The V and J ends lost 3 bases and 4 bases respectively, with 10 bases between them. Germline V gene data show CDR1 as SGHRS and CDR2 as YFSETQ. The CDR3 region is CASSCGASYGYTF. In DNA form, the CDR3 reads TGCGCCAGCAGCTGCGGGGCCAGCTATGGCTACACCTTC.

The rearrangement uses TRBV18 and TRBJ2-3; D unresolved. CDR1 is KGHSH, CDR2 LQKENI, per germline. This CDR3 contains 13 residues. The ends were cut back, 4 bases at V and 4 bases at J, with 9 bases in the middle. DNA for the CDR3: TGTGCCAGCTCACGGTTCCCTGCAGATACGCAGTATTTT. This translates into CASSRFPADTQYF.

This clonotype was detected a few times. The chain links TRBV30 to TRBJ2-6; no clear D gene. The CDR3 loop spans 13 amino acids. The V and J ends lost 6 bases and 1 base respectively, with 7 bases between them. The germline V gene encodes CDR1 GTSNPN and CDR2 SVGIG (reference sequence). CDR3: CACLGSGANVLTF. Written as DNA, the CDR3 is TGTGCCTGTCTTGGATCTGGGGCCAACGTCCTGACTTTC.

The gene calls are TRBV6-6 and TRBJ1-1; D might be TRBD1 (5 bases). Trimming removed 0 bases from V and 6 bases from J, with 11 bases in between. The CDR3 extends over 14 amino acids. Germline V lookup: CDR1 MNHNY, CDR2 SVGAGI (reference sequence). DNA of the CDR3: TGTGCCAGCAGTTACTCGTTCGGACAACCTGAAGCTTTCTTT. This sequence encodes CASSYSFGQPEAFF.

The rearrangement joins TRBV25-1 to TRBJ2-7; TRBD1 agrees at 8 bases. The V and J ends lost 6 bases and 2 bases, in that order; junction bases with no gene match: 6. The CDR3 contains 14 residues. CDR1 is MGHDK, CDR2 SYGVNS, per germline. The CDR3: CASRKTGDTYEQYF. CDR3 bases: TGTGCCAGCAGGAAGACAGGGGATACCTACGAGCAGTACTTC.

The chain combines TRBV29-1 with TRBJ1-1, with D unclear. V lost 4 bases, J lost 5 bases, and 14 bases lay in between. The CDR3 totals 13 residues. Germline V gene sequence: CDR1 SQVTM, CDR2 ANQGSEA. The CDR3: CSVGTLYGTEAFF. The CDR3 coding sequence is TGCAGCGTTGGAACCCTCTACGGGACTGAAGCTTTCTTT.

There are many counts of this clonotype. The V call is TRBV29-1, the J call TRBJ2-1; D gene unclear. The V and J ends lost 3 bases and 12 bases respectively, with 18 bases between them. The CDR3 consists of 13 residues. Looked up from germline, CDR1 is SQVTM and CDR2 is ANQGSEA. The CDR3 sequence is CSVEFEHTIVQFF. CDR3 in DNA: TGCAGCGTTGAGTTTGAGCATACAATTGTGCAGTTCTTC.